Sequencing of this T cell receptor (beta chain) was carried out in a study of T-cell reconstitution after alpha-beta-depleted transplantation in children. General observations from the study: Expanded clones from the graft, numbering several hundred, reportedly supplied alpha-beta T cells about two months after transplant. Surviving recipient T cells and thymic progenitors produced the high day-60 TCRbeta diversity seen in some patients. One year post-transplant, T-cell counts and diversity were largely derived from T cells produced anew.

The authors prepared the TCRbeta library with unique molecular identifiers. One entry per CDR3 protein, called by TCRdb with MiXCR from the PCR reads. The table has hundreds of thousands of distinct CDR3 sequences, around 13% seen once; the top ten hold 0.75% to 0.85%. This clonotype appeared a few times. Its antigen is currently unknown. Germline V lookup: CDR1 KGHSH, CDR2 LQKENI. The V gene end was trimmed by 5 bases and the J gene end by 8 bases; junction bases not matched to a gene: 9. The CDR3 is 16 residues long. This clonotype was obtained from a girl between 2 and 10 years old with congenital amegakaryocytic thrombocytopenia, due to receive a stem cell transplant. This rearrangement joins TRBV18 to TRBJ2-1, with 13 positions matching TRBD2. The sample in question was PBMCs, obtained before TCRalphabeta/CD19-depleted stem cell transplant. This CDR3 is CASSAGLAGVVDEQFF. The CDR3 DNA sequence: TGTGCCAGCTCAGCCGGACTAGCGGGAGTAGTGGATGAGCAGTTCTTC.